The 18 T cell receptor beta chains below all came from one sample that was sequenced in a study of persistence of HIV-infected CD4 T cells. Sequencing used immunoSEQ version 4 in survey mode. Here immunoSEQ multiplex PCR was the method, and the copy in TCRdb shows in-frame clones only, minus some. The repertoire has 45,000 to 55,000 clones, under 85% of them found once; the top ten carry less than 3%. These receptors lack a known antigen. The stimulus was lysate of CMV-infected fibroblasts, around 11 ug/mL. Memory cells lacking CD40L and CD69 with high CD45RO were sorted. The sample consisted of CD4+ T cells sorted from PBMCs after approximately 19-hour stimulation, taken from a patient who received antiretroviral therapy. The receptors were gathered from an adult man with HIV who was CMV-seropositive.

This rearrangement joins TRBV27 to TRBJ1-5, with D hard to call. Trimming left V 6 bases short and J 1 base short, with 7 bases between. Germline values: CDR1 MNHEY, CDR2 SMNVEV (reference sequence). The CDR3 length is 13 residues. The CDR3 is CASRGPSNQPQHF. The CDR3 nucleotides are TGTGCCAGCAGGGGCCCGAGCAATCAGCCCCAGCATTTT.

As concerns this clone: Different DNA sequences within this sample yield the same CDR3. V gene TRBV12-3 or TRBV12-4 combines with J gene TRBJ2-7; D gene unclear. The CDR3 has 11 amino acids. Between the trimmed V and J ends, which lost 4 bases and 3 bases, there was a span of 4 bases. Here the CDR3 DNA reads TGTGCCAGCAGTTCGCTCTACGAGCAGTACTTC. Translation gives CASSSLYEQYF.

The CDR3: CASSFYGGQVAYEQYF. CDR3 bases: TGTGCCAGCAGCTTTTATGGGGGACAGGTCGCTTACGAGCAGTACTTC. This chain links TRBV7-9 with TRBJ2-7, with 8 bases that match TRBD1. Looked up from germline, CDR1 is SEHNR and CDR2 is FQNEAQ (reference sequence). With V trimmed by 3 bases and J by 4 bases, 11 bases remained unmatched. The CDR3 consists of 16 residues.

The V gene is TRBV25-1, the J gene TRBJ1-1, with D unresolved. Between the trimmed V and J ends, which lost 9 bases and 1 base, there was a span of 6 bases. This CDR3 comprises 11 residues. The germline V gene encodes CDR1 MGHDK and CDR2 SYGVNS. The DNA of the CDR3 is TGTGCCAGTTACAGGAACACTGAAGCTTTCTTT. It yields the protein CASYRNTEAFF.

The chain uses TRBV12-3 or TRBV12-4 and TRBJ2-2; D is undetermined. The CDR3 contains 12 residues. Between the trimmed V and J ends, which lost 6 bases and 6 bases, there was a span of 8 bases. The CDR3 bases are TGTGCCAGCAGAGGCGACGCCGGGGAGCTGTTTTTT. Encoded protein: CASRGDAGELFF.

The CDR3 here is CASSLVSGGRNTIYF. The CDR3 coding sequence is TGTGCCAGCAGCTTGGTGTCAGGGGGCCGAAACACCATATATTTT. V usage is TRBV5-6 and J usage is TRBJ1-3; 8 nucleotides line up with TRBD1. Trimming removed 0 bases from V and 5 bases from J; junction bases left unmatched: 4. The CDR3 has 15 residues. CDR1 SGHDT and CDR2 YYEEEE come from the germline V gene.

The genes are TRBV2 and TRBJ1-1; 8 bases fit TRBD1. V was clipped by 6 bases and J by 0 bases; unmatched bases: 18. CDR1 and CDR2 (germline): SNHLY, FYNNEI. The CDR3 runs to 19 residues. This CDR3 is CASRLPDRVSFGMNTEAFF. The DNA of the CDR3 is TGTGCCAGCAGACTACCGGACAGGGTATCATTTGGCATGAACACTGAAGCTTTCTTT.

The chain has TRBV19 and TRBJ2-1; TRBD1 agrees at 10 bases. The ends lost 3 bases at V and 9 bases at J; junction bases unmatched: 14. CDR1 and CDR2 from the germline V gene are LNHDA and SQIVND (reference sequence). The CDR3 covers 17 residues. CDR3 in DNA: TGTGCCAGTAGTATTCCTTGGTCCGGGACAGGGGTGAGTGAGCAGTTCTTC. Encoded protein: CASSIPWSGTGVSEQFF.

This rearrangement joins TRBV2 to TRBJ2-3; TRBD1 is a possible D gene (6 bases). Germline V CDR1 and CDR2: SNHLY, FYNNEI. The germline V and J ends were trimmed by 7 bases and 0 bases, with 11 bases remaining between them. The CDR3 runs to 14 residues. Written as DNA, the CDR3 is TGTGCCAGCAATGGGGGCGTTAGCACAGATACGCAGTATTTT. This encodes CASNGGVSTDTQYF.

The chain recombines TRBV6-5 with TRBJ1-2, with 7 positions matching TRBD1. Germline V gives CDR1 MNHEY, CDR2 SVGAGI. V was clipped by 10 bases and J by 5 bases; unmatched bases: 13. The CDR3 covers 14 residues. The CDR3 here is CATSSTGPVYGYTF. The CDR3 nucleotides read TGTGCCACCTCCTCGACAGGGCCGGTATATGGCTACACCTTC.

This rearrangement joins TRBV5-8 to TRBJ1-1; D call uncertain. Trimming stripped 2 bases from V and 4 bases from J, with 21 bases between. The CDR3 totals 17 residues. The germline CDR1 and CDR2 sequences are SGHTS and YDEGEE. The CDR3 loop reads CASSFLTATRGSTEAFF. DNA for the CDR3: TGTGCCAGCAGCTTCCTGACTGCGACCCGGGGTAGCACTGAAGCTTTCTTT.

The sample holds one count of this clone. The chain combines TRBV27 with TRBJ2-5, with TRBD1 matching 7 bases. The junction had 7 bases not matched to a gene; V was cut back by 3 bases and J by 6 bases. Germline assignment: CDR1 MNHEY and CDR2 SMNVEV (reference sequence). This CDR3 has 14 residues. This chain's CDR3 is CASSFATGTQTQYF. The CDR3, as DNA: TGTGCCAGCAGTTTCGCGACAGGGACACAGACCCAGTACTTC.

The rearrangement uses TRBV11-3 and TRBJ2-3, with TRBD2 matching over 10 bases. CDR3 size: 15 residues. The trim removed 5 bases at V and 4 bases at J, leaving 6 bases unmatched. Looked up from germline, CDR1 is SGHNT and CDR2 is YENEEA. DNA for the CDR3: TGTGCCAGCAGCGACGGACTAGCGGTATCAGATACGCAGTATTTT. The encoded protein is CASSDGLAVSDTQYF.

J is TRBJ1-6 and V is TRBV2; D might be TRBD1 (5 bases). The germline V gene encodes CDR1 SNHLY and CDR2 FYNNEI. This CDR3 contains 11 residues. The V end was cut by 7 bases, the J end by 14 bases, with 12 bases between. CDR3 sequence reads: CASTPDITLHF. Written as DNA, the CDR3 is TGTGCCAGCACCCCGGACATAACCCTCCACTTT.

The chain carries TRBV13 and TRBJ1-1, with a weak D call TRBD1 (5 bases). With 4 bases removed from V and 1 base from J, the gap between germline ends came to 13 bases. There are 15 residues in the CDR3. Germline V lookup: CDR1 PRHDT, CDR2 FYEKMQ (reference sequence). CDR3 amino acids: CASSSRGIRNTEAFF. As DNA, the CDR3 is TGTGCCAGCAGCTCAAGGGGAATTAGGAACACTGAAGCTTTCTTT.

J is TRBJ2-3 and V is TRBV7-6; 8 nucleotides agree with TRBD1. Looked up from germline, CDR1 is SGHVS and CDR2 is FNYEAQ. With V trimmed by 4 bases and J by 3 bases, 9 bases remained unmatched. This CDR3 contains 16 residues. The DNA for the CDR3 is TGTGCCAGCAGCTCACAGAGGGGACAGGCAACAGATACGCAGTATTTT. This codes for CASSSQRGQATDTQYF.

The V gene is TRBV25-1, the J gene TRBJ1-2; TRBD1 matches at 8 bases. The V gene end was trimmed by 4 bases and the J gene end by 5 bases; junction bases not matched to a gene: 9. CDR1 is MGHDK, CDR2 SYGVNS, per germline. This CDR3 contains 15 residues. The DNA of the CDR3 is TGTGCCAGCAGTGCGCGTGACAGGGGCGAGTATGGCTACACCTTC. Translated, it gives CASSARDRGEYGYTF.

This clone has just one count. The J gene is TRBJ1-1, the V gene TRBV24-1; 11 bases fit TRBD1. V lost 4 bases and J lost 3; bases outside the gene matches: 6. The CDR3 totals 16 residues. Germline V gives CDR1 KGHDR, CDR2 SFDVKD. CDR3 nucleotide sequence: TGTGCCACCAGTGACCTAGCGGGACAGGGGGACACTGAAGCTTTCTTT. It yields the protein CATSDLAGQGDTEAFF.